The source of this T cell receptor beta chain is a study of blood T cell repertoires in COVID-19. Per the original methods: The assay estimated nucleated cells by amplifying reference gene primers. Libraries were prepared by immunoSEQ multiplex PCR; TCRdb keeps only in-frame clonotypes and omits some of them. That table is the source of V, J and clone size, and D and trimming were worked out from the DNA. Among 40,000 to 50,000 clones listed, around 86% were seen once. Germline assignment: CDR1 LNHDA and CDR2 SQIVND (reference sequence). Trimming stripped 4 bases from V and 8 bases from J, with 14 bases between. This CDR3 has 13 amino acids. Those enrolled, adults aged roughly 18 to 95 years, came from fewer than 25 US areas. Cohort placement rested on clinical history that participants reported themselves. Two negative PCRs, clearance, or symptom resolution had been documented for recovered Cohort 3 donors.

This rearrangement joins TRBV19 to TRBJ1-2, with D possibly being TRBD1 (5 bases). Material: PBMCs or T cells enriched from blood (not recorded which). This TCR came from a woman in her fifties or sixties who had recovered from COVID-19. The CDR3 nucleotides read TGTGCCAGTAGTACGGGTAGGGGCGGAGGCTACACCTTC. Protein sequence: CASSTGRGGGYTF. Using reference TRBV19 and TRBJ1-2 for the parts outside the CDR3, the full variable domain is DGGITQSPKYLFRKEGQNVTLSCEQNLNHDAMYWYRQDPGQGLRLIYYSQIVNDFQKGDIAEGYSVSREKKESFPLTVTSAQKNPTAFYLCASSTGRGGGYTFGSGTRLTVV.